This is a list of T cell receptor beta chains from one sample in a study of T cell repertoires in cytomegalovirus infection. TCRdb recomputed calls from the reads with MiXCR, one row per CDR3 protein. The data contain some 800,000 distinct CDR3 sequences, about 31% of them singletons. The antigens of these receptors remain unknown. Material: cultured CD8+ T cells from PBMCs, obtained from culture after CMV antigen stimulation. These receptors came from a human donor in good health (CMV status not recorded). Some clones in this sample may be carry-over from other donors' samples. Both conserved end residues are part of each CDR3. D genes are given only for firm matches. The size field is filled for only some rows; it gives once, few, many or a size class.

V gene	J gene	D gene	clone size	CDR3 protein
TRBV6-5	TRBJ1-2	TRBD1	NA	CANSYPGTGSTNYGYTF
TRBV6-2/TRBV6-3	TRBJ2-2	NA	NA	CASSYRRDGELFF
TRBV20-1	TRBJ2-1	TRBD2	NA	CSARSLAGPYSEQFF
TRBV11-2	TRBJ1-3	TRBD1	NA	CASSLTPNRGYSGNTVYF
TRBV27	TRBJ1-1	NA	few	CASSSFAGGEAFF
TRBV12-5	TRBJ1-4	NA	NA	CASAPRGSFNEKLFF
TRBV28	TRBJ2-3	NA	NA	CASSPGQRFTDTQYF
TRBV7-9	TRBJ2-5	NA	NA	CASSPWGLQETQYF
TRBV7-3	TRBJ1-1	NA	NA	CASSSYGGNTEAFF
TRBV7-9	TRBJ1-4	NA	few	CASSLAYGEGQKLFF
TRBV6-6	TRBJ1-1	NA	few	CASTLTFGKNTEAFF
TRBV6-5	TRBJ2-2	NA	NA	CASSYYETGFNTGELFF
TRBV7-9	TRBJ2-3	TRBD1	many	CASSLDEGASTDTQYF
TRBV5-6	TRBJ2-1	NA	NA	CASSLWTFINEQFF
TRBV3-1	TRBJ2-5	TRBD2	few	CASSQDFGTSVRETQYF
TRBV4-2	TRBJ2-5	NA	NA	CASSPTVEETQYF
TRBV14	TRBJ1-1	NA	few	CASSPGWGPYTEAFF
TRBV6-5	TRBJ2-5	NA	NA	CASSYSDARQETQYF
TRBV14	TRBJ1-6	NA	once	CASSQDGNYNSPLHF
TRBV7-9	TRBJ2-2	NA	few	CASSCCPGQGSSTGELFF
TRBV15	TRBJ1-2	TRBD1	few	CATSRDPAVTGDHNYGYTF
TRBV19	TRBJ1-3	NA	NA	CASSLSRGWSGNTIYF
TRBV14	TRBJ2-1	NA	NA	CASSQDKYVYNEQFF
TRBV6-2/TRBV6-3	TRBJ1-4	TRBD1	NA	CASSRGTGGEEKLFF
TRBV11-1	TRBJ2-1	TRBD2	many	CASSLLAGPIREQFF
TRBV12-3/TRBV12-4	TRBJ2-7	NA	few	CASSLVQGYEQYF
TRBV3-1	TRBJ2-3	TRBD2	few	CASSRPGTSIIDTQYF
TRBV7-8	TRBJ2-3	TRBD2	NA	CASSGLANRRGTDTQYF
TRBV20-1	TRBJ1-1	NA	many	CSARHISTEAFF
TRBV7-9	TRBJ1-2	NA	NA	CASSLGGPTENYGYTF
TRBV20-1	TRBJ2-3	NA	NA	CSARNRASTDTQYF
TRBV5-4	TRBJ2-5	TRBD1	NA	CASTVLGQGKETQYF
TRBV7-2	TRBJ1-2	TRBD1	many	CASSGPRDRPYGYTF
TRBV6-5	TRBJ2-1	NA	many	CASSYWTPPNSYNEQFF
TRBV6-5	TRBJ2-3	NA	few	CASSYSPQGTTDTQYF
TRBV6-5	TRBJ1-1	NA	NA	CASSVLDWKEAEAFF
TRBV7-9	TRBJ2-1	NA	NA	CASSRTPDWDEQFF
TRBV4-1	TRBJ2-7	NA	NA	CASSQDDIAYEQYF
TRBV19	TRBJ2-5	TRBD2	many	CASSVGTSVMEETQYF
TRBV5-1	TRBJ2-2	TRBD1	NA	CASSSGQGNFGELFF
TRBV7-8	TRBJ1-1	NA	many	CASSKGPRPEAFF
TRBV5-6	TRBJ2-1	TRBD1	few	CASSWDRLSYNEQFF
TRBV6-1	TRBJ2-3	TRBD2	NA	CASSYGNLAGGPSTDTQYF
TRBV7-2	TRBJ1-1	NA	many	CASSHIGRGIMNTEAFF
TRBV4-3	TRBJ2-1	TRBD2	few	CASSQQWSGGHSSYNEQFF
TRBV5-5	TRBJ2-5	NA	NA	CASSADRLQETQYF
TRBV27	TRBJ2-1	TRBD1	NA	CASSPGGSNYNEQFF
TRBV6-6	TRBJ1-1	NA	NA	CASRGLVAGGYTEAFF
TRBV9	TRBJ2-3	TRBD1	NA	CANSPRDSRTDTQYF
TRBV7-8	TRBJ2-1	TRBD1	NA	CASSLALQGVRDNEQFF
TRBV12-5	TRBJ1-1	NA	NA	CASREKMEGAFF
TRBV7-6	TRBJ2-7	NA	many	CASSLAAGFYEQYF
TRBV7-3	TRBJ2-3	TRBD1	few	CASSSLDRDRGRRTTDTQYF
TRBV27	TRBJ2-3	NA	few	CASTSGTSTDTQYF